The 12 T cell receptor beta chains below come from one sample, sequenced in a study of Ad26.COV2.S vaccination and SARS-CoV-2 variants. Only in-frame clones appear in the TCRdb table, and some are missing; sequencing was by immunoSEQ multiplex PCR. The profile shows around 250,000 clones, about 83% of them singletons. Treatment specified: roughly 18 received Ad26.COV2.S at low or high dose, single or two shots; several received placebo; per-sample allocation not given. Sampling was performed 63 days after the first vaccine or placebo injection. The sequences come from peripheral blood, collected in a trial of Ad26.COV2.S vaccine versus placebo. The receptors stem from a person between 18 and 59 years old who received the Ad26.COV2.S COVID-19 vaccine or a placebo.

The rearrangement links TRBV11-3 to TRBJ2-2; 8 bases fit TRBD1. V shed 4 bases and J 7 bases; nucleotides not matched to a gene: 8. The germline V gene has CDR1 SGHNT and CDR2 YENEEA. This CDR3 has 15 amino acids. CDR3 residues: CASSSIGQGNGELFF. Here the CDR3 DNA reads TGTGCCAGCAGCTCGATCGGACAGGGAAACGGGGAGCTGTTTTTT. The whole variable domain, remainder taken from reference TRBV11-3 and TRBJ2-2, is EAGVVQSPRYKIIEKKQPVAFWCNPISGHNTLYWYLQNLGQGPELLIRYENEEAVDDSQLPKDRFSAERLKGVDSTLKIQPAELGDSAVYLCASSSIGQGNGELFFGEGSRLTVL.

This chain joins TRBV19 and TRBJ1-5; no firm D call. V was clipped by 5 bases and J by 4 bases, with 6 bases between them. This CDR3 contains 12 residues. Per the germline V gene, CDR1 is LNHDA and CDR2 is SQIVND (reference sequence). CDR3 region: CASSVPNQPQHF. In DNA, the CDR3 is TGTGCCAGTAGTGTCCCGAATCAGCCCCAGCATTTT.

The chain has TRBV18 and TRBJ2-5; no reliable D call. Germline V CDR1 and CDR2: KGHSH, LQKENI. The germline V and J ends were trimmed by 8 bases and 0 bases, with 4 bases remaining between them. CDR3 length equals 11 residues. The CDR3 loop reads CASKYQETQYF. The CDR3 nucleotides read TGTGCCAGCAAGTACCAAGAGACCCAGTACTTC.

J is TRBJ2-3 and V is TRBV2; 7 bases fit TRBD1. Germline-derived CDR1 and CDR2 are SNHLY and FYNNEI. V was pared by 5 bases and J by 3 bases, with 8 bases of the junction left unmatched. CDR3 length equals 15 residues. The CDR3 loop is CASSSTGSGTDTQYF. DNA of the CDR3: TGTGCCAGCAGTTCGACAGGGAGTGGGACAGATACGCAGTATTTT.

This sequence joins TRBV21-1 and TRBJ2-7; the table's TRBD2 call for D was not verified on the DNA. TRBV21-1 is annotated as a pseudogene. This CDR3 is 16 amino acids long. CDR3 DNA sequence: TGTGCCAGCAGCAAAGCTGGGGGAGGGCCTAACCACGAGCAGTACGTC. Translated: CASSKAGGGPNHEQYV.

This clone appeared a single time. The gene calls are TRBV5-4 and TRBJ1-1; no firm D call. Germline values: CDR1 SGHNT, CDR2 YYREEE (reference sequence). The CDR3 runs 16 residues. V lost 7 bases and J lost 0, with 19 bases in between. This chain's CDR3 is CASSNGRRALNTEAFF. CDR3 bases: TGTGCCAGCTCCAACGGCCGGAGGGCCTTGAACACTGAAGCTTTCTTT.

J is TRBJ2-5 and V is TRBV27; D not certain. The germline V and J ends were trimmed by 6 bases and 5 bases, with 19 bases remaining between them. The CDR3 is 15 residues long. The germline CDR1 and CDR2 sequences are MNHEY and SMNVEV (reference sequence). The CDR3 here is CASSPPPVYGETQYF. Here the CDR3 DNA reads TGTGCCAGCAGCCCCCCCCCGGTCTACGGGGAGACCCAGTACTTC.

The chain carries TRBV7-9 and TRBJ1-3; no reliable D call. Looked up from germline, CDR1 is SEHNR and CDR2 is FQNEAQ (reference sequence). V lost 7 bases to trimming and J lost 2 bases, with 12 bases between them. This CDR3 is 14 amino acids long. CDR3 sequence: CASIPDGAGNTIYF. The CDR3 DNA follows: TGTGCCAGCATCCCCGACGGAGCTGGAAACACCATATATTTT.

This sequence joins TRBV5-8 and TRBJ2-3; tentatively, D is TRBD1 or TRBD2 (5 bases each). The V end lost 4 bases, the J end lost 3 bases, and 18 bases lay between the germline ends. In germline, CDR1 is SGHTS, CDR2 YDEGEE. CDR3 length: 16 amino acids. This chain's CDR3 is CASSPRGGDYTDTQYF. The CDR3 coding sequence is TGTGCCAGCAGCCCGAGGGGCGGAGACTATACAGATACGCAGTATTTT.

This clone was observed a single time. The rearrangement joins TRBV24-1 to TRBJ2-2, with 7 bases matching TRBD1. The length of the CDR3 is 14 residues. Trimming took 11 bases from V and 5 from J; bases not matched to a gene: 10. The germline V gene has CDR1 KGHDR and CDR2 SFDVKD. The CDR3 coding sequence is TGTGCCAGTTCGACAGGGTCAGAGACCGGGGAGCTGTTTTTT. This sequence encodes CASSTGSETGELFF.

V and J are TRBV5-1 and TRBJ2-7; possible D gene TRBD1, 6 bases. With 0 bases removed from V and 2 bases from J, the gap between germline ends came to 21 bases. Germline lookup yields CDR1 SGHRS and CDR2 YFSETQ. This CDR3 has 18 residues. CDR3 amino acids: CASSLGPPLGAAPYEQYF. The CDR3 nucleotides are TGCGCCAGCAGCTTGGGCCCTCCGTTGGGGGCCGCCCCCTACGAGCAGTACTTC. The full variable domain, with the rest looked up from reference TRBV5-1 and TRBJ2-7, is KAGVTQTPRYLIKTRGQQVTLSCSPISGHRSVSWYQQTPGQGLQFLFEYFSETQRNKGNFPGRFSGRQFSNSRSEMNVSTLELGDSALYLCASSLGPPLGAAPYEQYFGPGTRLTVT.

This chain connects TRBV6-5 to TRBJ2-2; 8 bases are a match to TRBD2. This CDR3 has 14 residues. Trimming removed 5 bases from V and 8 bases from J; junction bases left unmatched: 7. CDR1 and CDR2 (germline): MNHEY, SVGAGI. CDR3: CASSKRTSLGELFF. For the CDR3, the DNA is TGTGCCAGCAGTAAAAGGACTAGCCTTGGGGAGCTGTTTTTT.